These 30 T cell receptor beta chains came from one sample sequenced in a study of siplizumab effects on memory and regulatory T cells. Libraries were prepared by immunoSEQ multiplex PCR; TCRdb keeps only in-frame clonotypes and omits some of them. Among over 80,000 clones listed, just under 95% were seen once. The sequencing input was non-Treg CD4+ T cells sorted from blood. Receptor source: a human donor in good health.

The chain uses TRBV28 and TRBJ1-5, with TRBD1 as a possible D gene (5 bases). CDR1 is MDHEN, CDR2 SYDVKM, per germline. This CDR3 has 12 amino acids. V lost 9 bases to trimming and J lost 9 bases, with 15 bases between them. CDR3 amino acids: CASKMGQTPQHF. The CDR3 DNA follows: TGTGCCAGTAAGATGGGGCAGACGCCCCAGCATTTT.

The J gene is TRBJ1-2, the V gene TRBV7-9; D gene uncertain. There are 12 residues in the CDR3. The germline gives CDR1 SEHNR, CDR2 FQNEAQ (reference sequence). The V and J ends lost 5 bases and 7 bases respectively, with 11 bases between them. Here the CDR3 reads CASSKLSGGYTF. The CDR3 nucleotides read TGTGCCAGCAGCAAACTATCGGGTGGCTACACCTTC.

The genes are TRBV6-1 and TRBJ2-1; TRBD2 agrees at 9 bases. Unmatched junction bases numbered 3, after V lost 3 bases and J lost 3 bases. CDR1 is MNHNS and CDR2 is SASEGT in the germline V gene. This CDR3 contains 15 residues. CDR3 bases: TGTGCCAGCAGTGATAGCGGGAGAGACTACAATGAGCAGTTCTTC. Translating it yields CASSDSGRDYNEQFF.

V usage is TRBV2 and J usage is TRBJ1-5, with D perhaps TRBD1 (5 bases). V shed 5 bases and J shed 2 bases, with 13 bases lying between them. The CDR3 has 15 amino acids. CDR1 and CDR2 (germline): SNHLY, FYNNEI. CDR3 region: CASSIRDWGNQPQHF. The CDR3, as DNA: TGTGCCAGCAGTATAAGGGACTGGGGCAATCAGCCCCAGCATTTT.

V usage is TRBV7-3 and J usage is TRBJ2-1; TRBD1 matches 8 bases. V shed 5 bases and J 0 bases; nucleotides not matched to a gene: 12. The length of the CDR3 is 18 residues. Germline V lookup: CDR1 SGHTA, CDR2 FQGTGA. CDR3 bases: TGTGCCAGCAGCCTATCAGGGGGCGACCCCTCCTCCTACAATGAGCAGTTCTTC. It is translated as CASSLSGGDPSSYNEQFF.

A few counts support this clone. The chain joins TRBV28 to TRBJ1-4; TRBD1 aligns across 12 bases. The J segment lost 6 bases and the V segment lost 6 bases, leaving 5 bases of the junction unmatched. The CDR3 is made up of 15 amino acids. The germline CDR1 and CDR2 sequences are MDHEN and SYDVKM. The CDR3 loop is CASSLGTGGYEKLFF. CDR3 nucleotide sequence: TGTGCCAGCAGCCTAGGGACAGGGGGCTATGAAAAACTGTTTTTT.

The chain carries TRBV7-9 and TRBJ2-2; 7 positions agree with TRBD1. The CDR3 contains 18 residues. J lost 7 bases, V lost 5 bases, and 19 bases had no gene match. Germline lookup yields CDR1 SEHNR and CDR2 FQNEAQ (reference sequence). The CDR3 reads CASSHNGANKGAGGELFF. The CDR3 DNA is TGTGCCAGCAGCCACAATGGGGCTAACAAGGGGGCCGGCGGGGAGCTGTTTTTT.

The chain joins TRBV30 to TRBJ1-1; no firm D call. The CDR3 length is 15 residues. The germline CDR1 and CDR2 sequences are GTSNPN and SVGIG (reference sequence). Trimming pared 7 bases from V and 8 bases from J, leaving 26 bases between. As DNA, the CDR3 is TGTGCCTCGCACGGATGGGGATTGAAGCGGCCGGAAGCTTTCTTT. Encoded protein: CASHGWGLKRPEAFF.

The CDR3 spells CASSSGLENEQFF. CDR3 in DNA: TGTGCCAGCAGCTCGGGACTGGAAAATGAGCAGTTCTTC. The chain links TRBV5-4 to TRBJ2-1; D is possibly TRBD2 (6 bases). The CDR3 is 13 residues long. Between the trimmed V and J ends, which lost 3 bases and 7 bases, there was a span of 11 bases. Germline CDR1 is SGHNT and CDR2 is YYREEE (reference sequence).

This chain uses TRBV21-1 with TRBJ2-7; the table's TRBD2 call for D was not verified on the DNA. TRBV21-1 has pseudogene status. The CDR3 runs 12 residues. The CDR3 reads CASSKGGYEQYF. CDR3 in DNA: TGTGCCAGCAGCAAAGGCGGCTACGAGCAGTACTTC.

CDR3 sequence reads: CASRGTGMVLNTEAFF. CDR3 DNA: TGTGCCAGCCGGGGGACAGGCATGGTTTTGAACACTGAAGCTTTCTTT. The chain is built from TRBV27 and TRBJ1-1, with 8 bases matching TRBD1. J lost 0 bases, V lost 8 bases, and 11 bases had no gene match. Germline-derived CDR1 and CDR2 are MNHEY and SMNVEV (reference sequence). CDR3 length: 16 amino acids.

The rearrangement joins TRBV10-2 to TRBJ2-7; 7 positions agree with TRBD1. The trim removed 3 bases at V and 3 bases at J, leaving 5 bases unmatched. The CDR3 length is 14 residues. Germline lookup yields CDR1 WSHSY and CDR2 SAAADI. CDR3: CASSDYRGSYEQYF. The CDR3 DNA reads as TGCGCCAGCAGTGACTACAGGGGTAGCTACGAGCAGTACTTC.

This clone was observed a single time. This chain links TRBV18 with TRBJ2-4; D unclear. The CDR3 length is 15 residues. V dropped 3 bases and J dropped 9 bases, with 18 bases sitting between them. CDR1 and CDR2 (germline): KGHSH, LQKENI. The CDR3 spells CASSPEDRQYSIQYF. The CDR3 bases are TGTGCCAGCTCACCTGAGGACCGCCAGTACAGCATTCAGTACTTC.

This rearrangement joins TRBV19 to TRBJ2-7; TRBD1 aligns across 11 bases. With 3 bases clipped from V and 3 bases from J, the junction kept 10 bases outside the gene matches. CDR1 is LNHDA, CDR2 SQIVND, per germline (reference sequence). CDR3 size: 17 residues. DNA of the CDR3: TGTGCCAGTAGTATGAATGGTAGGGGACAGGGGGTCTACGAGCAGTACTTC. Translating gives CASSMNGRGQGVYEQYF.

This chain connects TRBV7-9 to TRBJ2-3; TRBD2 matches 12 bases. Germline V gives CDR1 SEHNR, CDR2 FQNEAQ (reference sequence). V shed 1 base, J shed 3 bases, and the junction held 5 bases outside the gene matches. The CDR3 has 17 amino acids. The chain's CDR3 is CASSLGRTSGKTDTQYF. CDR3 bases: TGTGCCAGCAGCTTAGGCAGGACTAGCGGGAAGACAGATACGCAGTATTTT.

The DNA of the CDR3 is TGTGCCAGCACCCAGATTTGGGGGCAGTTCTTC. It specifies CASTQIWGQFF. This sequence joins TRBV28 and TRBJ2-1, with D unclear. Germline V gene data show CDR1 as MDHEN and CDR2 as SYDVKM. This CDR3 has 11 residues. V lost 7 bases and J lost 12, with 13 bases in between.

This rearrangement joins TRBV28 to TRBJ1-1; D unclear. CDR1 and CDR2 from the germline V gene are MDHEN and SYDVKM. This CDR3 region has 12 residues. Trimming removed 2 bases at V and 11 bases at J, with 12 bases between. In DNA form, the CDR3 reads TGTGCCAGCAGTTTAAATGGGGAGCGCGCTTTCTTT. Its translation: CASSLNGERAFF.

The genes are TRBV30 and TRBJ1-3; D is unclear. The CDR3 contains 14 residues. Germline V gene data show CDR1 as GTSNPN and CDR2 as SVGIG (reference sequence). V dropped 0 bases and J dropped 4 bases, with 10 bases sitting between them. CDR3 protein: CAWSVRGLGNTIYF. The CDR3 nucleotides are TGTGCCTGGAGTGTACGAGGGTTGGGAAACACCATATATTTT.

The J gene is TRBJ2-7, the V gene TRBV5-1; D might be TRBD1 (5 bases). Germline-derived CDR1 and CDR2 are SGHRS and YFSETQ. CDR3 size: 18 residues. Trimming took 0 bases from V and 4 from J, leaving 23 bases between them. In DNA form, the CDR3 reads TGCGCCAGCAGCTTGGAAGGGCCCCGACCCGACAGCCCATACGAGCAGTACTTC. Its translation: CASSLEGPRPDSPYEQYF. Full variable domain (missing parts from reference TRBV5-1 and TRBJ2-7): KAGVTQTPRYLIKTRGQQVTLSCSPISGHRSVSWYQQTPGQGLQFLFEYFSETQRNKGNFPGRFSGRQFSNSRSEMNVSTLELGDSALYLCASSLEGPRPDSPYEQYFGPGTRLTVT.

J is TRBJ2-5 and V is TRBV7-8; D may be TRBD1 (5 bases). Germline V gives CDR1 SGHVS, CDR2 FQNEAQ. The CDR3 runs 16 residues. V lost 3 bases and J 3 bases, leaving 17 bases between the germline ends. The CDR3 DNA reads TGTGCCAGCAGCTTCCAGGTAGTGGGGCTAGAAGAGACCCAGTACTTC. Its protein product is CASSFQVVGLEETQYF. The full variable domain, completed using reference TRBV7-8 and TRBJ2-5, is GAGVSQSPRYKVAKRGQDVALRCDPISGHVSLFWYQQALGQGPEFLTYFQNEAQLDKSGLPSDRFFAERPEGSVSTLKIQRTQQEDSAVYLCASSFQVVGLEETQYFGPGTRLLVL.

This chain links TRBV5-4 with TRBJ2-2, with a possible D match to TRBD1 (6 bases). Trimming pared 0 bases from V and 4 bases from J, leaving 10 bases between. Germline assignment: CDR1 SGHNT and CDR2 YYREEE (reference sequence). The CDR3 sequence is 15 residues long. CDR3 coding DNA: TGTGCCAGCAGCTTGGCAGGGGCGCGCACCGGGGAGCTGTTTTTT. This encodes CASSLAGARTGELFF.

The V and J genes are TRBV28 and TRBJ1-3, with 7 bases matching TRBD1. The germline V gene encodes CDR1 MDHEN and CDR2 SYDVKM. Losses at the gene ends were 6 bases for V and 11 bases for J; bases not matched to a gene: 4. The length of the CDR3 is 11 residues. In DNA, the CDR3 is TGTGCCAGCAGACAGGGGATAGCCATATATTTT. Amino acids: CASRQGIAIYF.

The V and J genes are TRBV30 and TRBJ1-5; TRBD1 matches at 7 bases. Per germline, CDR1 GTSNPN and CDR2 SVGIG (reference sequence). This CDR3 comprises 14 residues. J gave up 7 bases and V 1 base, and 7 bases lay outside the gene matches. CDR3 nucleotides: TGTGCCTGGAGTGGAACAGGGGATCAGCAGCCCCAGCATTTT. This sequence encodes CAWSGTGDQQPQHF. Looking up the rest from reference TRBV30 and TRBJ1-5 gives the full variable domain: SQTIHQWPATLVQPVGSPLSLECTVEGTSNPNLYWYRQAAGRGLQLLFYSVGIGQISSEVPQNLSASRPQDRQFILSSKKLLLSDSGFYLCAWSGTGDQQPQHFGDGTRLSIL.

The J gene is TRBJ1-1, the V gene TRBV9, with a tentative D call TRBD1 (5 bases). This CDR3 comprises 13 residues. Germline V CDR1 and CDR2: SGDLS, YYNGEE. V was cut by 3 bases and J by 4 bases, with 10 bases left in between. The CDR3 sequence: CASSGDGTTEAFF. In DNA, the CDR3 is TGTGCCAGCAGCGGGGACGGTACCACTGAAGCTTTCTTT.

This rearrangement joins TRBV11-2 to TRBJ2-5; D is unresolved. Germline V lookup: CDR1 SGHAT, CDR2 FQNNGV. V dropped 5 bases and J dropped 4 bases, with 5 bases sitting between them. The CDR3 runs to 11 residues. The CDR3 DNA reads as TGTGCCAGCAGCGCCGGAGAGACCCAGTACTTC. Translated: CASSAGETQYF.

The CDR3 DNA sequence: TGTGCCAGCAGTATTCCCGGGGGAAATACGCAGTATTTT. It encodes CASSIPGGNTQYF. The rearrangement uses TRBV25-1 and TRBJ2-3; D possibly corresponds to TRBD2 (6 bases). The CDR3 loop spans 13 amino acids. Germline assignment: CDR1 MGHDK and CDR2 SYGVNS. V shed 5 bases and J shed 7 bases, with 13 bases lying between them.

The V gene is TRBV11-1, the J gene TRBJ2-4; 7 nucleotides match TRBD1. The V segment lost 4 bases and the J segment 6 bases; nucleotides outside the gene matches: 9. Germline CDR1 reads SGHAT; CDR2 reads FQDESV (reference sequence). CDR3 length: 15 amino acids. The CDR3 here is CASSSVQGIGNIQYF. CDR3 DNA: TGTGCCAGCAGCTCTGTACAGGGGATTGGAAACATTCAGTACTTC.

This sequence joins TRBV23-1 and TRBJ1-5; D is uncertain. TRBV23-1 is an ORF for which the function is uncertain. The CDR3 is 13 residues long. Trimming left V 3 bases short and J 6 bases short, with 9 bases between. The chain's CDR3 is CASSQRWAQPQHF. The DNA of the CDR3 is TGCGCCAGCAGTCAGAGGTGGGCTCAGCCCCAGCATTTT.

This clone was seen a single time. V and J are TRBV7-9 and TRBJ1-3; 11 bases align to TRBD1. Germline V lookup: CDR1 SEHNR, CDR2 FQNEAQ (reference sequence). The trim removed 5 bases at V and 4 bases at J, leaving 7 bases unmatched. CDR3 size: 16 residues. The CDR3 nucleotides read TGTGCCAGCAGCCTCCGGGACAGGGGGGCAGGAAACACCATATATTTT. Translation gives CASSLRDRGAGNTIYF.

This chain uses TRBV10-2 with TRBJ1-3; no clear D gene. Germline values: CDR1 WSHSY, CDR2 SAAADI. Trimming removed 6 bases at V and 0 bases at J, with 12 bases between. CDR3 length equals 15 residues. CDR3 coding DNA: TGCGCCAGCAGCCCGTTCAGCGGCTCTGGAAACACCATATATTTT. It encodes CASSPFSGSGNTIYF.